Listed below are T cell receptor beta chains from one sample, sequenced in a study of cytomegalovirus exposure and HLA in healthy donors. Clones were sequenced by immunoSEQ multiplex PCR, and TCRdb holds only the in-frame ones, with some missing. Among about 140,000 clones, 80% were seen once, and the ten largest hold 2.4%. The specimen sequenced was PBMCs. The receptors shown here come from a man aged 50 to 60 in good health and CMV-seronegative. Both conserved end residues are part of each CDR3. The order of the fields is V gene, clone size, J gene, D gene, CDR3 protein, CDR3 DNA. The D gene is left open where the match is weak. Expanded clones are given a class, and other clones once, few, many or no size at all.

TRBV6-6	-	TRBJ2-2	-	CASSPSSGELFF	TGTGCCAGCAGTCCGTCCTCCGGGGAGCTGTTTTTT
TRBV5-4	few	TRBJ1-2	-	CASSLNGGFSGYTF	TGTGCCAGCAGCTTGAACGGAGGTTTCTCTGGCTACACCTTC
TRBV5-1	few	TRBJ1-2	-	CASSAGGGGYTF	TGCGCCAGCAGCGCGGGAGGTGGAGGCTACACCTTC
TRBV7-2	-	TRBJ2-3	-	CASSPTTILVATRTDTQYF	TGTGCCAGCAGCCCCACCACTATACTGGTAGCGACTCGCACAGATACGCAGTATTTT
TRBV9	-	TRBJ1-4	-	CASSPGGGGEKLFF	TGTGCCAGCAGCCCCGGGGGAGGTGGTGAAAAACTGTTTTTT
TRBV6-4	-	TRBJ2-5	-	CASSDRQETDRFQETQYF	TGTGCCAGCAGTGACCGTCAGGAGACAGATCGCTTCCAAGAGACCCAGTACTTC
TRBV6-5	-	TRBJ1-1	-	CASTQRQGRVAFF	TGTGCCAGCACTCAACGGCAGGGCCGTGTAGCTTTCTTT
TRBV7-6	-	TRBJ2-3	-	CASSARRNTDTQYF	TGTGCCAGCAGCGCGCGGAGAAACACAGATACGCAGTATTTT
TRBV7-9	-	TRBJ2-7	TRBD1	CSSSNRGQEQYF	TGTTCCAGCTCGAACAGGGGGCAAGAGCAGTACTTC
TRBV7-2	-	TRBJ1-2	TRBD1	CASSRNDRGKSNYGYTF	TGTGCCAGCAGCCGAAATGACAGGGGAAAATCTAACTATGGCTACACCTTC
TRBV5-1	once	TRBJ2-7	-	CASSLVRQGGYEQYF	TGCGCCAGCAGCTTGGTTCGGCAGGGGGGTTACGAGCAGTACTTC
TRBV15	-	TRBJ2-4	TRBD2	CATSRGTSGSQIQYF	TGTGCCACCAGCAGGGGGACTAGCGGGAGCCAAATTCAGTACTTC
TRBV18	once	TRBJ1-1	-	CASSPQDSRTNTEAFF	TGTGCCAGCTCACCACAAGATAGCCGAACGAACACTGAAGCTTTCTTT
TRBV14	-	TRBJ2-5	-	CASSQDGQTQYF	TGTGCCAGCAGCCAAGATGGGCAGACCCAGTACTTC
TRBV5-1	-	TRBJ1-1	-	CASSFGGDTEAFF	TGCGCCAGCAGTTTCGGGGGGGACACTGAAGCTTTCTTT
TRBV28	few	TRBJ1-4	-	CASNRFTSEKLFF	TGTGCCAGCAACCGTTTCACAAGTGAAAAACTGTTTTTT
TRBV6-1	-	TRBJ2-3	TRBD1	CASSAGQGTDTQYF	TGTGCCAGCAGTGCTGGACAGGGCACAGATACGCAGTATTTT
TRBV19	-	TRBJ1-1	TRBD1	CASSINRDRDEAFF	TGTGCCAGTAGCATCAACCGGGACAGGGATGAAGCTTTCTTT
TRBV2	few	TRBJ1-1	-	CASSYDTEAFF	TGTGCCAGCAGCTACGACACTGAAGCTTTCTTT
TRBV13	-	TRBJ2-3	-	CASSLGDMSSTDTQYF	TGTGCCAGCAGCTTAGGGGACATGTCTAGCACAGATACGCAGTATTTT
TRBV11-1	few	TRBJ1-2	-	CASSLNREGYTF	TGTGCCAGCAGCTTAAACAGGGAAGGCTACACCTTC
TRBV4-1	-	TRBJ2-7	-	CASSQDIAQGSSYEQYF	TGCGCCAGCAGCCAAGATATAGCCCAGGGCAGCTCCTACGAGCAGTACTTC
TRBV18	few	TRBJ1-2	-	CASSLGAEYGYTF	TGTGCCAGCTCACTGGGGGCAGAGTATGGCTACACCTTC
TRBV6-4	-	TRBJ1-1	-	CASSEQSNTEAFF	TGTGCCAGCAGTGAACAATCGAACACTGAAGCTTTCTTT
TRBV27	few	TRBJ1-6	-	CASSFAQRANSPLHF	TGTGCCAGCAGTTTTGCCCAGCGGGCTAATTCACCCCTCCACTTT
TRBV19	-	TRBJ1-5	TRBD1	CASRPQGARHQPQHF	TGTGCCAGTAGGCCACAGGGGGCGCGACATCAGCCCCAGCATTTT
TRBV2	-	TRBJ2-5	-	CAIAPGEETQYF	TGTGCCATAGCCCCCGGAGAAGAGACCCAGTACTTC
TRBV5-1	-	TRBJ1-1	-	CASSLEAGPHTEAFF	TGCGCCAGCAGCTTGGAGGCAGGGCCCCACACTGAAGCTTTCTTT
TRBV5-1	-	TRBJ1-4	-	CASSLAGTPEKLFF	TGCGCCAGCAGCTTGGCCGGGACACCCGAAAAACTGTTTTTT
TRBV7-6	-	TRBJ1-1	-	CASSLVSEVNTEAFF	TGTGCCAGCAGCTTAGTATCAGAGGTGAACACTGAAGCTTTCTTT
TRBV28	-	TRBJ2-3	-	CASTSRDTQYF	TGTGCCAGCACCTCTAGAGATACGCAGTATTTT
TRBV6-5	-	TRBJ2-7	TRBD1	CASSPTGGSYEQYF	TGTGCCAGCAGTCCTACAGGGGGCTCCTACGAGCAGTACTTC
TRBV10-3	few	TRBJ1-3	TRBD1	CAPFPGTGASGNTIYF	TGTGCCCCGTTCCCAGGGACAGGGGCGTCTGGAAACACCATATATTTT
TRBV5-3	few	TRBJ2-3	-	CARSLVSQGCTDTQYF	TGTGCCAGAAGCTTGGTTTCTCAGGGGTGCACAGATACGCAGTATTTT
TRBV5-1	-	TRBJ1-6	TRBD1	CASSLGQGANSPLHF	TGCGCCAGCAGCCTAGGACAGGGGGCTAATTCACCCCTCCACTTT
TRBV11-2	once	TRBJ2-7	TRBD1	CASTPTGFYEQYF	TGTGCCAGCACCCCGACAGGGTTCTACGAGCAGTACTTC
TRBV7-8	-	TRBJ1-3	TRBD1	CASSLGGGPGNTIYF	TGTGCCAGCAGCTTAGGAGGGGGCCCCGGAAACACCATATATTTT
TRBV5-3	once	TRBJ2-2	-	CARRGGAFAELFF	TGTGCCAGGCGTGGGGGGGCGTTCGCGGAGCTGTTTTTT
TRBV4-2	once	TRBJ2-7	-	CASSQGLQQYF	TGTGCCAGCAGCCAAGGGCTGCAGCAGTACTTC
TRBV19	-	TRBJ1-5	-	CASSTTGISNQPQHF	TGTGCCAGTAGTACTACAGGGATCAGCAATCAGCCCCAGCATTTT
TRBV4-2	-	TRBJ2-1	TRBD2	CASSQEAGGGYNEQFF	TGTGCCAGCAGCCAAGAAGCGGGGGGAGGATACAATGAGCAGTTCTTC
TRBV18	-	TRBJ2-1	TRBD1	CASSPGQDNEQFF	TGTGCCAGCTCACCCGGACAGGACAATGAGCAGTTCTTC